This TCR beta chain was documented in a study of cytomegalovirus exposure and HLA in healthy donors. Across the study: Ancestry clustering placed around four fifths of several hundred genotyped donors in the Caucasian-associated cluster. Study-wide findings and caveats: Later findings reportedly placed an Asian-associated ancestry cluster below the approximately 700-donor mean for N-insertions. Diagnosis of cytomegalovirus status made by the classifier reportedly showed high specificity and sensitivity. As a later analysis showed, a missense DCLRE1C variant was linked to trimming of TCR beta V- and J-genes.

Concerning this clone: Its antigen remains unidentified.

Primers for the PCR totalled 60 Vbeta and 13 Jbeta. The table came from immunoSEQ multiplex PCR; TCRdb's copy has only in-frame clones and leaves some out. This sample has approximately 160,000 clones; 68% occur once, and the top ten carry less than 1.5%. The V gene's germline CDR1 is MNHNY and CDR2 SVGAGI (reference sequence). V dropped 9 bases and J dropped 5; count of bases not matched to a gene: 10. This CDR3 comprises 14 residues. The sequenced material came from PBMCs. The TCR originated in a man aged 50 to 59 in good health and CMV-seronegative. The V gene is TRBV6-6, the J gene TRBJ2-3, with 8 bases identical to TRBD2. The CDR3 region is CASSPGGAEDTQYF. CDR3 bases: TGTGCCAGTTCCCCCGGGGGGGCCGAAGATACGCAGTATTTT.